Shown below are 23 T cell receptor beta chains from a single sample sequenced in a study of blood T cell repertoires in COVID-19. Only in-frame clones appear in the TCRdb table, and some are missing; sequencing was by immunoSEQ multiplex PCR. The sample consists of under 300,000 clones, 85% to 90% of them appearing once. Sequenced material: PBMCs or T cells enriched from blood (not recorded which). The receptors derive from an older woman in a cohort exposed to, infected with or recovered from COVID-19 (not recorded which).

The DNA of the CDR3 is TGTGCCAGCAGTAAAAGACTAGCGCAAACCGGGGAGCTGTTTTTT. Residues: CASSKRLAQTGELFF. This chain connects TRBV6-5 to TRBJ2-2, with 8 bases aligning to TRBD2. Looked up from germline, CDR1 is MNHEY and CDR2 is SVGAGI. The CDR3 totals 15 residues. J lost 5 bases, V lost 5 bases, and 7 bases had no gene match.

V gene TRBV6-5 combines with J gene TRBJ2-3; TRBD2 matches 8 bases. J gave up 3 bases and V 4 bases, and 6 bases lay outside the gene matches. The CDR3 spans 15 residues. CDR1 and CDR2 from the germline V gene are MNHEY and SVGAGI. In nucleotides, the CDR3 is TGTGCCAGCAGTTCCGAAGCGGGAGCAACAGATACGCAGTATTTT. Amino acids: CASSSEAGATDTQYF.

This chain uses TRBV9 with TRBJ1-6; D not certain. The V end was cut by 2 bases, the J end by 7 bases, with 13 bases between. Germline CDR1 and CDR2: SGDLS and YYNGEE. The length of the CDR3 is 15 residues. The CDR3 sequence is CASSVLGDSNSPLHF. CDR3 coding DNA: TGTGCCAGCAGCGTCCTAGGAGACTCAAATTCACCCCTCCACTTT.

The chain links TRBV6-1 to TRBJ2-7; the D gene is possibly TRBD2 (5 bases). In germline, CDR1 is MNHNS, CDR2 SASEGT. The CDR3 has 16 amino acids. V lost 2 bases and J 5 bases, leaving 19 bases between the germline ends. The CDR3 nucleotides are TGTGCCAGCAGTGAAATGATGGGTCTAGCTGGAAACGAGCAGTACTTC. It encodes CASSEMMGLAGNEQYF.

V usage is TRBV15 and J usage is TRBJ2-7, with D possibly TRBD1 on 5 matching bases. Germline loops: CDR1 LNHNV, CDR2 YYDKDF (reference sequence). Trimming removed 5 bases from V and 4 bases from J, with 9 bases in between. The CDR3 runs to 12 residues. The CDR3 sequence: CATSPDSYEQYF. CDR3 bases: TGTGCCACCAGCCCAGACAGTTACGAGCAGTACTTC.

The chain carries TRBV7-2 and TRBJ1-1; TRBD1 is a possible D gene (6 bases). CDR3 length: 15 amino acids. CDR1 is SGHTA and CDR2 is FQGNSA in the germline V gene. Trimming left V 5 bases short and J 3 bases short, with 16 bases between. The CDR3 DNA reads TGTGCCAGCAGCCTAATACAGGGAGGGGACACTGAAGCTTTCTTT. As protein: CASSLIQGGDTEAFF.

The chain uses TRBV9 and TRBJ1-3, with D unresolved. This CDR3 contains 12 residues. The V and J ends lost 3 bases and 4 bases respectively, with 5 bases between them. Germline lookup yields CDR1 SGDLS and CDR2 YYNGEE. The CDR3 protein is CASSGAGNTIYF. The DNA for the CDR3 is TGTGCCAGCAGCGGGGCAGGAAACACCATATATTTT. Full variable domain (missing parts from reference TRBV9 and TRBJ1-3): DSGVTQTPKHLITATGQRVTLRCSPRSGDLSVYWYQQSLDQGLQFLIQYYNGEERAKGNILERFSAQQFPDLHSELNLSSLELGDSALYFCASSGAGNTIYFGEGSWLTVV.

CDR3 amino acids: CASSFGTSGIGNIQYF. The CDR3 nucleotides read TGTGCCAGCAGCTTCGGGACTAGCGGGATTGGAAACATTCAGTACTTC. The chain combines TRBV7-9 with TRBJ2-4; 13 nucleotides line up with TRBD2. The CDR3 contains 16 residues. The V segment lost 3 bases and the J segment 6 bases; nucleotides outside the gene matches: 5. Germline V gene data show CDR1 as SEHNR and CDR2 as FQNEAQ (reference sequence).

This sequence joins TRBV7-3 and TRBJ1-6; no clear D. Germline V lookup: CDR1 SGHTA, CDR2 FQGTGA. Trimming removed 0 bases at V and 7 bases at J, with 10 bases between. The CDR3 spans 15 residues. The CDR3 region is CASSLTAEPNSPLHF. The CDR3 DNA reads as TGTGCCAGCAGCTTAACGGCAGAACCAAATTCACCCCTCCACTTT.

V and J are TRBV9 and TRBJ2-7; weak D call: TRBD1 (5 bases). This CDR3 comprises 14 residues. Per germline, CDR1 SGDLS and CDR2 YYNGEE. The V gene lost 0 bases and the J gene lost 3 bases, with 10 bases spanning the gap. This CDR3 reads CASSVEATDYEQYF. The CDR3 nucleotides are TGTGCCAGCAGCGTAGAGGCGACAGACTACGAGCAGTACTTC.

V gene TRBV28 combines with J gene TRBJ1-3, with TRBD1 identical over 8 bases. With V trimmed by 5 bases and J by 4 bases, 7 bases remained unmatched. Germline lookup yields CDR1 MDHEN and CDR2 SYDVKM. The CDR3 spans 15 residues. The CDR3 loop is CASSLLQGVGNTIYF. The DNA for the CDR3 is TGTGCCAGCAGTCTTTTACAGGGGGTCGGAAACACCATATATTTT.

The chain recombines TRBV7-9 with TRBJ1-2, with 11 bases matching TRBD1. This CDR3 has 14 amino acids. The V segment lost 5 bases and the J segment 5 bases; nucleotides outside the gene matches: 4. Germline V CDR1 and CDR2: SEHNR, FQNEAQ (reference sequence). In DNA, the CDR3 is TGTGCCAGCAGCCGCGGGGACAGGGGGTATGGCTACACCTTC. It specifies CASSRGDRGYGYTF. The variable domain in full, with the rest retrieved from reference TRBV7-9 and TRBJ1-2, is DTGVSQNPRHKITKRGQNVTFRCDPISEHNRLYWYRQTLGQGPEFLTYFQNEAQLEKSRLLSDRFSAERPKGSFSTLEIQRTEQGDSAMYLCASSRGDRGYGYTFGSGTRLTVV.

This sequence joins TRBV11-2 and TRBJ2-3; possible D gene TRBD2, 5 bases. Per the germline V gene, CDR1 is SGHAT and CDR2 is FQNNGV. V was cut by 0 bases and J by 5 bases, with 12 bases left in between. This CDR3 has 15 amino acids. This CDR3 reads CASSLEAGEKDTQYF. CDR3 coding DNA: TGTGCCAGCAGCTTAGAGGCCGGGGAGAAAGATACGCAGTATTTT.

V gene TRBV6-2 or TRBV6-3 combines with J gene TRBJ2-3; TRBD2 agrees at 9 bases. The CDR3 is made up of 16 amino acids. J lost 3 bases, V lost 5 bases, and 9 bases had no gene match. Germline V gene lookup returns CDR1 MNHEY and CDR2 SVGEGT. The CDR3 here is CASSRRLAVGTDTQYF. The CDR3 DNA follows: TGTGCCAGCAGTCGAAGACTAGCGGTCGGGACAGATACGCAGTATTTT.

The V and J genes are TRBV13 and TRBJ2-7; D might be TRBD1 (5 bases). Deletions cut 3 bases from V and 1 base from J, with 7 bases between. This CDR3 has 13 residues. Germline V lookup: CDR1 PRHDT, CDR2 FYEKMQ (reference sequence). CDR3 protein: CASSFQGSYEQYF. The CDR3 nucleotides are TGTGCCAGCAGCTTCCAGGGTTCCTACGAGCAGTACTTC.

The CDR3 is CAIRTGGGNTEAFF. As DNA, the CDR3 is TGTGCCATCAGGACAGGGGGTGGGAACACTGAAGCTTTCTTT. The chain links TRBV10-3 to TRBJ1-1; 9 nucleotides match TRBD1. With V trimmed by 6 bases and J by 1 base, 3 bases remained unmatched. The germline CDR1 and CDR2 sequences are ENHRY and SYGVKD. This CDR3 region has 14 residues.

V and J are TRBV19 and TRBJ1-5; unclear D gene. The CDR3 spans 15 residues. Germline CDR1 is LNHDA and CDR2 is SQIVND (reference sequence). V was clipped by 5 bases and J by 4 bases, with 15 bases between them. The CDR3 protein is CASSFNWGDNQPQHF. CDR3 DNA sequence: TGTGCCAGTAGTTTTAACTGGGGAGATAATCAGCCCCAGCATTTT. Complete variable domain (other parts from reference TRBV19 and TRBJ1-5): DGGITQSPKYLFRKEGQNVTLSCEQNLNHDAMYWYRQDPGQGLRLIYYSQIVNDFQKGDIAEGYSVSREKKESFPLTVTSAQKNPTAFYLCASSFNWGDNQPQHFGDGTRLSIL.

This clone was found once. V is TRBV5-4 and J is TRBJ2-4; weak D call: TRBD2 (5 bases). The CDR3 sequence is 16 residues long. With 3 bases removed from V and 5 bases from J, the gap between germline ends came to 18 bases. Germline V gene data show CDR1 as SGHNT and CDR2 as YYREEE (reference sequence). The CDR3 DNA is TGTGCCAGCAGCTCGTTCGGCCTCGGAGGTGAAAACATTCAGTACTTC. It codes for CASSSFGLGGENIQYF.

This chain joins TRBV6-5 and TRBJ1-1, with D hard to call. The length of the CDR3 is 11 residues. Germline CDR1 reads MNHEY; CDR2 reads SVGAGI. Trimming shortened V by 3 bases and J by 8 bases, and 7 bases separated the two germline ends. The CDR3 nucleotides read TGTGCCAGCAGTTATGGGCAGGAAGCTTTCTTT. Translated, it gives CASSYGQEAFF.

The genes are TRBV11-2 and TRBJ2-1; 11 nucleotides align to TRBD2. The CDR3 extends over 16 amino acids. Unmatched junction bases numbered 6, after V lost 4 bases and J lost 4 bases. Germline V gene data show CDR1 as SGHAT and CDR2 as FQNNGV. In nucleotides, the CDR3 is TGTGCCAGCAGCTACACTAGCGGGAGTTCTTACAATGAGCAGTTCTTC. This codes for CASSYTSGSSYNEQFF.

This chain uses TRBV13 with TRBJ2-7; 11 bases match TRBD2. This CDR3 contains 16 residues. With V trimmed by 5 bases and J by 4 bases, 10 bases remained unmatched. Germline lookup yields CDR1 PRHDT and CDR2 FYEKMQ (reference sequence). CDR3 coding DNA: TGTGCCAGCAGCCCCTCAACTAGCGGGAGACCTTACGAGCAGTACTTC. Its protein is CASSPSTSGRPYEQYF. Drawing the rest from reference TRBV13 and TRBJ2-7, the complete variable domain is AAGVIQSPRHLIKEKRETATLKCYPIPRHDTVYWYQQGPGQDPQFLISFYEKMQSDKGSIPDRFSAQQFSDYHSELNMSSLELGDSALYFCASSPSTSGRPYEQYFGPGTRLTVT.

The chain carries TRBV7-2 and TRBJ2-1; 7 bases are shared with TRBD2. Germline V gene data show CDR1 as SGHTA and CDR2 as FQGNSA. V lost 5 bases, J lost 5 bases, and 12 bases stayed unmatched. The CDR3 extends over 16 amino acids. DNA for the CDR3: TGTGCCAGCAGCCCGTCTCTGGGCGGGGGTAACAATGAGCAGTTCTTC. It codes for CASSPSLGGGNNEQFF.

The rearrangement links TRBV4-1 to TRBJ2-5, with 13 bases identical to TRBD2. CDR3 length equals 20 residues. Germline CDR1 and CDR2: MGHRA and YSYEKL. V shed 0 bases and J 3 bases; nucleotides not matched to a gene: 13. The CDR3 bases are TGCGCCAGCAGCCAAGAATCCCCCACTAGCGGGAGGGCCGGTGAAGAGACCCAGTACTTC. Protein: CASSQESPTSGRAGEETQYF.